This section outlines one T cell receptor (beta chain) sequence together with its context. Being one base from a much bigger clone, this may be a read error. Germline-derived CDR1 and CDR2 are SGHNT and YYREEE (reference sequence). Trimming left V 3 bases short and J 4 bases short, with 8 bases between. This CDR3 comprises 13 residues. This record comes from a study of blood T cell repertoires in COVID-19. At the level of the study: Acute and convalescent COVID-19 samples came from the United States, Italy and Spain. T cells, B-cell-depleted T cells, or PBMCs provided the cDNA or gDNA that served as material.

In the original analysis: It was from reference gene primer amplification that nucleated cell counts were estimated. Some clones are missing from TCRdb's copy, which holds only in-frame ones; the method was immunoSEQ multiplex PCR. V, J and clone size derive from that table, while D and trimming were established from the DNA sequence. The table has roughly 290,000 clones, approximately 83% seen once. In Seattle, patients joined the study during active infection and were tracked longitudinally. The specimen sequenced was peripheral blood. The source is a person aged 65 to 85 with COVID-19, enrolled during active disease. This chain uses TRBV5-4 with TRBJ1-3; D ambiguous. The CDR3 nucleotides are TGTGCCAGCAGCTATAACTCCGGAAACACCATATATTTT. It is translated as CASSYNSGNTIYF.